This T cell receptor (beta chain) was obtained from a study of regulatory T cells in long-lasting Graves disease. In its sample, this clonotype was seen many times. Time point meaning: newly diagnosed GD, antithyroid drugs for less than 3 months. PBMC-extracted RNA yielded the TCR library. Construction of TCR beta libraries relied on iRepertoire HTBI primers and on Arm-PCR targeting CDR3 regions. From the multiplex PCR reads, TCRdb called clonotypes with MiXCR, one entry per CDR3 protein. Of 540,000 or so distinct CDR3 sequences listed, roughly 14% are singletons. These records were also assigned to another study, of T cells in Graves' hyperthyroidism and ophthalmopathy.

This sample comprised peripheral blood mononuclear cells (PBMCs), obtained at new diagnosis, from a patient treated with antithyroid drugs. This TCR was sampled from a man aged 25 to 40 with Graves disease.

CDR3 sequence reads: CASSLNFGGEQYF. Here the CDR3 DNA reads TGTGCCAGCAGCTTAAATTTTGGCGGCGAGCAGTACTTC. The rearrangement joins TRBV7-9 to TRBJ2-7; no firm D call. Germline CDR1 SEHNR, CDR2 FQNEAQ (reference sequence). Trimming removed 2 bases at V and 6 bases at J, with 11 bases between. The CDR3 has 13 amino acids.